This TCR beta chain was identified during a study of blood T cell repertoires in COVID-19. Study at large: The United States, Italy and Spain supplied acute and convalescent COVID-19 samples. The analysed material was cDNA or gDNA that came from T cells, B-cell-depleted T cells, or PBMCs.

About this clone itself: Because the CDR3's place on the DNA is in doubt, the DNA is left out and the CDR3 is given as listed by TCRdb.

13 amino acids form the CDR3, both terminal residues included. Per the germline V gene, CDR1 is MNHNS and CDR2 is SASEGT. The authors' processing: Amplifying reference gene primers gave estimates of nucleated cell counts. Measured with immunoSEQ multiplex PCR; TCRdb has only the in-frame clones, and not every one. V, J and clone size reflect that table, while D and trimming were determined from the DNA. The table records some 220,000 clones, under 85% of them present only once. Sample: peripheral blood. The gene calls are TRBV6-1 and TRBJ2-7; the table assigns TRBD2, which was not confirmed against the DNA. The origin of this receptor is a woman aged 30 to 39 with COVID-19, enrolled during active disease. CDR3 loop: CASSTSSSYEQYF.